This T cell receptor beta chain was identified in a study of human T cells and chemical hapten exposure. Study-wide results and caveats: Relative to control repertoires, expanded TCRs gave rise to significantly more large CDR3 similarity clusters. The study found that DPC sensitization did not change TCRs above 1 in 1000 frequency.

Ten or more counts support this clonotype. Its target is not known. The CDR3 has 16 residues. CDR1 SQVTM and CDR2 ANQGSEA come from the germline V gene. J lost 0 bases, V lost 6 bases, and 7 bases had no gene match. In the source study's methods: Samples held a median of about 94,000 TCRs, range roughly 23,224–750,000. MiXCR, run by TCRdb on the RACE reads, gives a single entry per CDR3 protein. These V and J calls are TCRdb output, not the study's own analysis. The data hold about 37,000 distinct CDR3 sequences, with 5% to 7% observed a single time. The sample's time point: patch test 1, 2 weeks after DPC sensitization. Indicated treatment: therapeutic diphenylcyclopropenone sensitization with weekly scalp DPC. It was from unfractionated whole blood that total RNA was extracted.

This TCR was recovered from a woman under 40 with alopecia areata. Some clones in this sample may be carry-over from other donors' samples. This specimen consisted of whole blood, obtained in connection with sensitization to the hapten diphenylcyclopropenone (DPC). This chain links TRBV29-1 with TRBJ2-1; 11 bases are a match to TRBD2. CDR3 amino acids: CSVVSGGAPSYNEQFF. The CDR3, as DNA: TGCAGCGTGGTTAGCGGGGGGGCTCCCTCCTACAATGAGCAGTTCTTC.